The rows below give T cell receptor beta chains drawn from one sample of a study of metastatic and nonmetastatic thyroid tumors. TCRdb called clones again from the PCR reads with MiXCR. The sample yields over 20,000 clones, about 28% seen once. Sequencing was performed on tumor tissue. The receptor source for this set is a male donor with papillary thyroid cancer or a benign thyroid nodule (not recorded which). Some clones in this sample may be carry-over from other donors' samples. The conserved cysteine and the conserved F or W are not part of the CDR3 here. Only some rows state a clone size, as once, few, many or a class for expanded clones.

abundance	v_gene	j_gene	len	CDR3aa
NA	TRBV5-1	TRBJ2-2	14	ASTVMTGVDTGELF
many	TRBV6-2/TRBV6-3	TRBJ1-5	13	ASSYSGELEQPQH
many	TRBV7-9	TRBJ1-4	14	ASSQRGILGSEKLF
many	TRBV5-6	TRBJ2-7	14	ASSLAGRRGSYEQY
few	TRBV6-1	TRBJ1-3	14	ASTPPFTGGGNTIY
NA	TRBV28	TRBJ2-7	14	ASSQTGAGFSYEQY
few	TRBV5-1	TRBJ2-5	12	ASSLAGGLETQY
many	TRBV12-3/TRBV12-4	TRBJ2-5	11	ASSGTAGETQY
NA	TRBV27	TRBJ1-1	13	ASSLSKQGNTEAF
many	TRBV20-1	TRBJ2-7	9	SQRSTYEQY
few	TRBV6-5	TRBJ2-1	14	ASSPQPPGTGNEQF
NA	TRBV5-1	TRBJ1-1	12	ASSPFCRGTEAF
many	TRBV11-3	TRBJ2-3	13	ASSRGGLSTDTQY
NA	TRBV13	TRBJ1-3	16	ASSGTGTDDYGGNTIY
many	TRBV7-3	TRBJ2-3	16	ASSFTGLAGASADTQY
few	TRBV20-1	TRBJ1-1	12	SARDIRVDTEAF
NA	TRBV11-2	TRBJ2-7	13	ASSHPSGRDYEQY
few	TRBV5-1	TRBJ1-1	15	ASRILLGVGPNTEAF
medium-sized	TRBV10-2	TRBJ2-5	13	ASSATSGLQETQY
few	TRBV28	TRBJ1-2	10	ASSLSGSGYT
many	TRBV12-3/TRBV12-4	TRBJ1-2	12	ASTVRDREYGYT
once	TRBV11-3	TRBJ2-2	13	ASSPTGVNTGELF
once	TRBV4-1	TRBJ2-5	11	ASSQGEGETQY
NA	TRBV7-9	TRBJ2-7	11	ASSLASFYKQY
few	TRBV6-1	TRBJ1-5	12	ASGSGADNQPQH
medium-sized	TRBV5-1	TRBJ2-2	14	ASSLSGRDDTGELF
NA	TRBV27	TRBJ2-1	12	ASKTNLGLNEQF
NA	TRBV20-1	TRBJ1-2	12	SVYRIRIDYGYT
many	TRBV9	TRBJ2-2	7	ASSVDRG
medium-sized	TRBV2	TRBJ2-7	12	ASSLDSSSYEQY
NA	TRBV30	TRBJ2-7	14	AWSPRLARRTYEQY
few	TRBV28	TRBJ2-1	11	ASSLPGGGEQF
few	TRBV6-6	TRBJ2-2	14	ASSFSSGGATGELF
NA	TRBV9	TRBJ2-7	11	ASSVGRTGEQY
NA	TRBV6-1	TRBJ1-6	14	ASSEGPWNYNSPLY
NA	TRBV2	TRBJ2-7	9	ASSGTGEQY
medium-sized	TRBV18	TRBJ2-3	13	ASSPARLEPIGQY
medium-sized	TRBV15	TRBJ2-2	14	ATSNEREGLGGELF
few	TRBV24-1	TRBJ2-1	13	ATSDFVSGGDEQF
NA	TRBV11-2	TRBJ2-7	12	ASSPTSGSYEQY
few	TRBV6-5	TRBJ1-3	14	ASSFPGQFAGNTIY
NA	TRBV30	TRBJ2-1	10	AWSVPYNEQF
NA	TRBV11-2	TRBJ1-6	15	ASSLRTRQSDNSPLH
NA	TRBV9	TRBJ1-1	13	ASSELAGGVLEAF
NA	TRBV20-1	TRBJ1-2	12	SASDGASNYGYT
many	TRBV29-1	TRBJ2-1	11	SVEGQPGSEQF
NA	TRBV6-6	TRBJ1-1	11	ASSYGQLSEAF
NA	TRBV20-1	TRBJ1-6	11	SAAKQGNSPLH
NA	TRBV5-4	TRBJ2-7	15	ASSLGGPAGTRYEQY
many	TRBV6-1	TRBJ1-4	12	ASSEWGANEKLF
NA	TRBV20-1	TRBJ1-5	12	SASVGGRNQPQH